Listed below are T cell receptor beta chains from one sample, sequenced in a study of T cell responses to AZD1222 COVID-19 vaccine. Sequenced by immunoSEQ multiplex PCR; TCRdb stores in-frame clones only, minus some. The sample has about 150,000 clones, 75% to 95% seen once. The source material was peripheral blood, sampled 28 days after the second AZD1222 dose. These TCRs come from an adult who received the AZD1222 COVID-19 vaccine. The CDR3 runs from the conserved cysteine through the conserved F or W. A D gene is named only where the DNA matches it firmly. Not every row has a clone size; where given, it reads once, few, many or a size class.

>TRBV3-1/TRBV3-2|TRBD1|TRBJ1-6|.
CASSQGTGVSPLHF
TGTGCCAGCAGCCAAGGGACAGGGGTTTCACCCCTCCACTTT
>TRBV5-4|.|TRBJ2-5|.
CASRQGGEETQYF
TGTGCCAGCAGACAAGGAGGGGAGGAGACCCAGTACTTC
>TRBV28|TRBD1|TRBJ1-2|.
CASSFPTGASYGYTF
TGTGCCAGCAGTTTTCCGACAGGGGCTAGTTATGGCTACACCTTC
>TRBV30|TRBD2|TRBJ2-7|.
CAWSVLAAPSYEQYF
TGTGCCTGGAGTGTACTAGCGGCCCCCTCCTACGAGCAGTACTTC
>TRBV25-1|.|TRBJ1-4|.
CASSEWLGEKLFF
TGTGCCAGCAGTGAATGGTTAGGTGAAAAACTGTTTTTT
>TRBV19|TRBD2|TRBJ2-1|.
CASSRTSGSSYEQFF
TGTGCCAGTAGTAGGACTAGCGGGAGTAGCTATGAGCAGTTCTTC
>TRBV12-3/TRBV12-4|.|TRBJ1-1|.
CASSWANTEAFF
TGTGCCAGCAGTTGGGCGAACACTGAAGCTTTCTTT
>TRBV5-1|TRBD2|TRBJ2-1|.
CASSWELTLAGSSLAYNEQFF
TGCGCCAGCAGCTGGGAACTCACCCTAGCGGGCTCCTCTTTAGCCTACAATGAGCAGTTCTTC
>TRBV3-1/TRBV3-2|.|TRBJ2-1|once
CASQSTAGFSSNEQFF
TGTGCCAGCCAAAGTACGGCAGGCTTCTCCTCAAATGAGCAGTTCTTC
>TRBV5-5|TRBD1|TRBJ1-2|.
CASSLETGGGYTF
TGTGCCAGCAGCTTGGAGACAGGGGGTGGCTACACCTTC
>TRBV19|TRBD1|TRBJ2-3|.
CASSLQGADTQYF
TGTGCCAGTTCACTCCAGGGGGCAGATACGCAGTATTTT
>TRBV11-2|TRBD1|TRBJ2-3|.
CASSLERGDRDTQYF
TGTGCCAGCAGCTTAGAGAGGGGGGACAGGGATACGCAGTATTTT
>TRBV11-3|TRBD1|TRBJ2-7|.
CASSAGTGGDEQYF
TGTGCCAGCAGCGCCGGGACAGGGGGCGACGAGCAGTACTTC
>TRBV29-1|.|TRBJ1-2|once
CSVEFVARVPTYGYTF
TGCAGCGTTGAATTTGTAGCCAGGGTGCCCACTTATGGCTACACCTTC
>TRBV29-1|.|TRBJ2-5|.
CSSLDRPGWQETQYF
TGCAGCTCCCTAGACAGGCCGGGGTGGCAAGAGACCCAGTACTTC
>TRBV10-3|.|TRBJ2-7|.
CAIARSSYEQYF
TGTGCCATCGCTAGGAGCTCCTACGAGCAGTACTTC
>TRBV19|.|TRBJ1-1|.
CASRMGQGPLAEAFF
TGTGCCAGCCGGATGGGTCAGGGCCCCCTGGCTGAAGCTTTCTTT
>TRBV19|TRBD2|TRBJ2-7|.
CASRASGSLYEQYF
TGTGCCAGTAGAGCTAGCGGGTCCTTATACGAGCAGTACTTC
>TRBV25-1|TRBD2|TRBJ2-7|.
CASSDPTSGVYEQYF
TGTGCCAGCAGTGATCCAACTAGCGGAGTCTACGAGCAGTACTTC
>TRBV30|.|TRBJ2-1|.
CAWSVRRQNEQFF
TGTGCCTGGAGTGTAAGACGTCAGAATGAGCAGTTCTTC
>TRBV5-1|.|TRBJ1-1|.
CAIGTARMNTEAFF
TGCGCCATCGGGACGGCGAGAATGAACACTGAAGCTTTCTTT
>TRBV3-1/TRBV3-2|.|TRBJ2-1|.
CASSQVSPNEQFF
TGTGCCAGCAGCCAAGTATCCCCTAATGAGCAGTTCTTC
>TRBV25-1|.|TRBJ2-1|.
CASSEPGAAYNEQFF
TGTGCCAGCAGTGAACCAGGAGCAGCCTACAATGAGCAGTTCTTC
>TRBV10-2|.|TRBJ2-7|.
CASRRGEHEQYF
TGCGCCAGCAGGCGAGGGGAACACGAGCAGTACTTC
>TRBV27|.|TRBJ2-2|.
CASSPWGIGSGELFF
TGTGCCAGCAGCCCCTGGGGCATTGGGTCCGGGGAGCTGTTTTTT
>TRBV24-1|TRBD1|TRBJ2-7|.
CATSDPGGRDRGGEQYF
TGTGCCACCAGTGACCCCGGGGGGCGGGACAGGGGCGGCGAGCAGTACTTC
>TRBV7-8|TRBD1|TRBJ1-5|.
CASSLGGVRGQPQHF
TGTGCCAGCAGCTTAGGGGGGGTCAGGGGGCAGCCCCAGCATTTT
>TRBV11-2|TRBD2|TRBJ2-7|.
CASRITGLAVSYEQYF
TGTGCCAGCAGGATCACGGGACTAGCGGTTTCCTACGAGCAGTACTTC
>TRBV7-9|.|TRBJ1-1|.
CASSFGVEAFF
TGTGCCAGCAGCTTTGGAGTCGAGGCTTTCTTT
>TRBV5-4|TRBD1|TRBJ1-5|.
CASSLGTGGNQPQHF
TGTGCCAGCAGCTTGGGGACAGGGGGGAATCAGCCCCAGCATTTT
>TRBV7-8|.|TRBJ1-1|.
CASSLAPGNTEAFF
TGTGCCAGCAGCTTAGCCCCCGGGAACACTGAAGCTTTCTTT
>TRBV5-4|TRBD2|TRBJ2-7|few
CASSSGLAGASGEQYF
TGTGCCAGCAGCTCCGGACTAGCGGGAGCATCGGGCGAGCAGTACTTC
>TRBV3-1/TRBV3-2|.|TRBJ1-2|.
CASSPQERGLYGYTF
TGTGCCAGCAGCCCCCAGGAAAGGGGCCTTTATGGCTACACCTTC
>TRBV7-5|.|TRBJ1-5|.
CVRSLGKGQNSNQPQHF
TGTGTCAGAAGCTTAGGTAAGGGACAGAATAGCAATCAGCCCCAGCATTTT
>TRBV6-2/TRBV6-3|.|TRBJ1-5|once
CASSTRDIYSNQPQHF
TGTGCCAGCAGTACCCGGGACATTTATAGCAATCAGCCCCAGCATTTT
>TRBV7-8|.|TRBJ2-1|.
CASSLVEGEVYNEQFF
TGTGCCAGCAGCTTAGTTGAGGGAGAGGTCTACAATGAGCAGTTCTTC
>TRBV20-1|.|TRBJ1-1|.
CSGRPGLEAFF
TGCAGTGGGAGACCTGGTCTTGAAGCTTTCTTT
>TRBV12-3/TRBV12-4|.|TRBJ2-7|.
CANRTGEQYF
TGTGCCAATCGGACCGGCGAGCAGTACTTC
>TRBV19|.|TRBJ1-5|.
CASSMRGEQPQHF
TGTGCCAGTAGTATGAGGGGGGAACAGCCCCAGCATTTT
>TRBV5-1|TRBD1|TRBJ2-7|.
CASSLGQGTEQYF
TGCGCCAGCAGCTTGGGACAGGGGACCGAGCAGTACTTC
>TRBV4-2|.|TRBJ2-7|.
CASSQERSYEQYF
TGTGCCAGCAGCCAAGAACGGTCCTACGAGCAGTACTTC
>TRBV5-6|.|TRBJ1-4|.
CASRNSDEKLFF
TGTGCCAGCAGGAACTCGGATGAAAAACTGTTTTTT
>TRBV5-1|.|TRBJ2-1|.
CASSLVHDNEQFF
TGCGCCAGCAGCTTAGTCCACGACAATGAGCAGTTCTTC
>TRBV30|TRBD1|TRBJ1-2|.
CAWREGQWAYGYTF
TGTGCCTGGAGGGAGGGACAGTGGGCCTATGGCTACACCTTC
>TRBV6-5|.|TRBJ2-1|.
CASSYTGPYNEQFF
TGTGCCAGCAGTTACACGGGACCTTACAATGAGCAGTTCTTC
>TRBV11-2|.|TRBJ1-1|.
CASSFNSGVGTEAFF
TGTGCCAGCAGCTTCAACAGCGGGGTTGGGACTGAAGCTTTCTTT
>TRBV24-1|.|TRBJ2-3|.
CATSEAADTQYF
TGTGCCACCAGTGAAGCGGCAGATACGCAGTATTTT
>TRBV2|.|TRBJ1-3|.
CASLGEGLGNTIYF
TGTGCCAGCCTAGGGGAGGGGCTCGGAAACACCATATATTTT
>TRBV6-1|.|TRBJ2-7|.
CASSELSYEQYF
TGTGCCAGCAGTGAACTCTCCTACGAGCAGTACTTC
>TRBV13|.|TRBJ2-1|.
CASSLRVEQFF
TGTGCCAGCAGCTTACGGGTTGAGCAGTTCTTC
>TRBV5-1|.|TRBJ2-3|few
CASRSPTGTPQDTQYF
TGCGCCAGCCGCTCCCCCACCGGGACGCCACAAGATACGCAGTATTTT
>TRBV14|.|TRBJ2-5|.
CASSQAQETQYF
TGTGCCAGCAGCCAAGCGCAAGAGACCCAGTACTTC
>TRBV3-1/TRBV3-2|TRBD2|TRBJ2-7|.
CASSQSSGSTPYF
TGTGCCAGCAGCCAATCTAGCGGGAGTACGCCGTACTTC
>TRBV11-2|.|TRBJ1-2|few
CASSSDAGYGYTF
TGTGCCAGCAGCTCAGACGCGGGCTATGGCTACACCTTC
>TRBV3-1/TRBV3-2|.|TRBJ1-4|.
CASSQDRGKLFF
TGTGCCAGCAGCCAAGATCGGGGAAAACTGTTTTTT